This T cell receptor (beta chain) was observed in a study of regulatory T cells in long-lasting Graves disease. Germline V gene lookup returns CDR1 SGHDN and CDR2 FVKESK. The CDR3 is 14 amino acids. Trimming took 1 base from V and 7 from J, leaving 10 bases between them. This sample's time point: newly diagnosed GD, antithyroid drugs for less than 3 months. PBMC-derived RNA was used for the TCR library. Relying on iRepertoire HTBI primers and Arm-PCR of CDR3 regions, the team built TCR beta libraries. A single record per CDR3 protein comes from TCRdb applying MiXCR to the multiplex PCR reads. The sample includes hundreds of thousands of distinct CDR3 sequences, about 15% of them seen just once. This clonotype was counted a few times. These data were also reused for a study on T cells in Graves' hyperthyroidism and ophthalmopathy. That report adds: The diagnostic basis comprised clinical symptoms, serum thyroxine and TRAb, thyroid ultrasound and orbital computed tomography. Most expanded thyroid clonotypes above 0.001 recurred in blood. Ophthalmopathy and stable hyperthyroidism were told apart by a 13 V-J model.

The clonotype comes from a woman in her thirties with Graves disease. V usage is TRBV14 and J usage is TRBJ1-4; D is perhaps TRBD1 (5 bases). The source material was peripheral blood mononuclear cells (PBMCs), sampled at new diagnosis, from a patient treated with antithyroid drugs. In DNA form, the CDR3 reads TGTGCCAGCAGCCAAGGGGCCGGGGGTGAAAAACTGTTTTTT. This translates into CASSQGAGGEKLFF.